This TCR beta chain came from a study of blood T cell repertoires in COVID-19. Study at large: COVID-19 samples collected from the United States, Italy and Spain covered acute and convalescent phases. T cells, B-cell-depleted T cells, or PBMCs supplied cDNA or gDNA.

Authors' processing steps: Cell counts per sample came from amplifying reference gene primers. Assay used: immunoSEQ multiplex PCR; TCRdb lists only in-frame clones, some missing. Clone size and the V and J calls come from that table; the DNA yielded D and trimming. The sample contains roughly 250,000 clones, roughly 90% of which appear only once. Clinical history as reported by participants underpinned cohort assignment. This clone was seen just once. Trimming took 3 bases from V and 10 from J, leaving 16 bases between them. Germline CDR1 is DFQATT and CDR2 is SNEGSKA (reference sequence). The CDR3 consists of 12 residues.

This chain joins TRBV20-1 and TRBJ2-7, with D possibly TRBD1 on 6 matching bases. This TCR derives from a woman aged 40 to 55 with acute COVID-19. Sequencing was done on a sample of PBMCs or T cells enriched from blood (not recorded which). DNA for the CDR3: TGCAGTGCTAGTCTATGGGCAGGGGAACAGTACTTC. This sequence encodes CSASLWAGEQYF.